The sequence of this TCR beta chain was determined in a study of blood T cell repertoires in COVID-19. About the study: There were acute and convalescent COVID-19 samples, and they came from the United States, Italy and Spain. T cells, B-cell-depleted T cells, or PBMCs supplied cDNA or gDNA.

Germline V CDR1 and CDR2: SGHDN, FVKESK. V lost 0 bases to trimming and J lost 7 bases; unmatched junction nucleotides: 5. The CDR3 has 14 amino acids. Authors' analysis steps: Amplified reference gene primers provided the basis for estimating nucleated cell counts. The protocol was immunoSEQ multiplex PCR, while the TCRdb copy is restricted to in-frame clones and leaves out a portion. V and J calls and clone size are as listed in that table; D and trimming were resolved from the DNA. The sample includes roughly 280,000 clones, around 86% seen only once; the top ten take roughly 2.2%. V and J are TRBV14 and TRBJ2-5, with TRBD2 matching over 7 bases. Sequencing was carried out using peripheral blood. This sequence was found in a man aged 50-60 years with acute or convalescent COVID-19. The DNA for the CDR3 is TGTGCCAGCAGCCAAGATCCCTGGGGGGGGACCCAGTACTTC. Translating gives CASSQDPWGGTQYF.